This T cell receptor (beta chain) appears in the sequencing data of a study of PD-L1 blockade in urothelial cancer. Study information: Males with bladder-origin urothelial cancer constituted about 85% of the roughly 30 patients. Peripheral blood specimens exhibited a median yield of around 130,000 T cells.

Germline values: CDR1 MNHEY, CDR2 SVGAGI. There are 13 residues in the CDR3. V lost 0 bases, J lost 9 bases, and 9 bases lay in between. Added to each PCR by spiking were synthetic TCR analog templates. The protocol was immunoSEQ multiplex PCR, while the TCRdb copy is restricted to in-frame clones and leaves out a portion. Among about 74,000 clones, around four fifths were seen once, and the ten largest hold around 4.7%. Source: PBMCs, taken around atezolizumab (anti-PD-L1) treatment. V gene TRBV6-5 combines with J gene TRBJ2-1; D is uncertain. The origin of this receptor is a man in his 70s with urothelial cancer. CDR3 residues: CASSYSIVGEQFF. CDR3 bases: TGTGCCAGCAGTTACTCGATCGTCGGTGAGCAGTTCTTC.